One and the same sample provided the 15 T cell receptor beta chains below, sequenced in a study of blood T cell repertoires in COVID-19. The protocol was immunoSEQ multiplex PCR, while the TCRdb copy is restricted to in-frame clones and leaves out a portion. The sample shows about 240,000 clones, around 85% of them seen only once. Sequencing was done on a sample of peripheral blood. These receptors were collected from a man in his 60s with acute or convalescent COVID-19.

This clone was detected a few times. The chain uses TRBV7-9 and TRBJ2-3; D is possibly TRBD1 (6 bases). There are 16 residues in the CDR3. Trimming removed 1 base at V and 0 bases at J, with 11 bases between. CDR1 and CDR2 (germline): SEHNR, FQNEAQ (reference sequence). The CDR3 reads CASSLVQGLSTDTQYF. CDR3 DNA sequence: TGTGCCAGCAGCTTAGTACAGGGCCTTAGCACAGATACGCAGTATTTT.

This clone showed up just once. The chain couples TRBV3-1 (or the pseudogene TRBV3-2) to TRBJ2-1, with D unresolved. The CDR3 consists of 12 residues. Trimming shortened V by 0 bases and J by 10 bases, and 7 bases separated the two germline ends. CDR1 and CDR2 (germline): LGHDT, YNNKEL (reference sequence). The CDR3 bases are TGTGCCAGCAGCCAAGATTTTAGCGAGCAGTTCTTC. Protein: CASSQDFSEQFF.

The chain has TRBV4-1 and TRBJ2-1; 11 bases agree with TRBD2. The V segment lost 3 bases and the J segment 6 bases; nucleotides outside the gene matches: 7. The germline gives CDR1 MGHRA, CDR2 YSYEKL. This CDR3 is 16 amino acids long. CDR3 protein: CASSQVGLAGGNEQFF. Written as DNA, the CDR3 is TGCGCCAGCAGCCAGGTTGGACTAGCGGGCGGCAATGAGCAGTTCTTC.

The chain couples TRBV5-6 to TRBJ1-4, with 9 bases matching TRBD1. The V gene end was trimmed by 3 bases and the J gene end by 4 bases; junction bases not matched to a gene: 7. The CDR3 length is 16 residues. Germline lookup yields CDR1 SGHDT and CDR2 YYEEEE. As DNA, the CDR3 is TGTGCCAGCAGCTCTGCCACAGGGGGCAATAATGAAAAACTGTTTTTT. Residues: CASSSATGGNNEKLFF. The variable domain in full, completed from reference TRBV5-6 and TRBJ1-4, reads DAGVTQSPTHLIKTRGQQVTLRCSPKSGHDTVSWYQQALGQGPQFIFQYYEEEERQRGNFPDRFSGHQFPNYSSELNVNALLLGDSALYLCASSSATGGNNEKLFFGSGTQLSVL.

The rearrangement joins TRBV5-6 to TRBJ1-2, with TRBD1 as a possible D gene (5 bases). The V and J ends lost 0 bases and 7 bases respectively, with 10 bases between them. CDR3 size: 13 residues. CDR1 SGHDT and CDR2 YYEEEE come from the germline V gene. The CDR3 nucleotides are TGTGCCAGCAGCTTGGGGCAGGGCGGTGGCTACACCTTC. This translates into CASSLGQGGGYTF.

The chain carries TRBV11-3 and TRBJ2-7, with D perhaps TRBD1 (6 bases). Germline values: CDR1 SGHNT, CDR2 YENEEA. V was trimmed by 5 bases and J by 3 bases, leaving 11 bases between them. This CDR3 comprises 13 residues. CDR3 sequence (DNA): TGTGCCAGCAGCCCTACCAGGGGCTACGAGCAGTACTTC. This codes for CASSPTRGYEQYF.

The chain combines TRBV6-5 with TRBJ1-4; 7 bases are a match to TRBD1. In germline, CDR1 is MNHEY, CDR2 SVGAGI. This CDR3 has 12 amino acids. V lost 4 bases to trimming and J lost 10 bases; unmatched junction nucleotides: 3. In DNA form, the CDR3 reads TGTGCCAGCAGTTTTCCAGGGGGAAAACTGTTTTTT. Its translation: CASSFPGGKLFF.

J is TRBJ2-1 and V is TRBV28; possibly TRBD2 for D (5 bases). CDR1 and CDR2 (germline): MDHEN, SYDVKM. Trimming left V 6 bases short and J 8 bases short, with 11 bases between. This CDR3 comprises 12 residues. Written as DNA, the CDR3 is TGTGCCAGCAGCACCCGGGGTGATGAGCAGTTCTTC. It specifies CASSTRGDEQFF.

This clone has more than one count but fewer than ten. This chain joins TRBV5-1 and TRBJ1-6; D uncertain. The CDR3 contains 13 residues. CDR1 and CDR2 from the germline V gene are SGHRS and YFSETQ. Trimming pared 2 bases from V and 7 bases from J, leaving 7 bases between. CDR3 sequence: CASSLSTNSPLHF. As DNA, the CDR3 is TGCGCCAGCAGCTTATCTACCAATTCACCCCTCCACTTT.

This clone was recorded a few times. The chain combines TRBV6-2 or TRBV6-3 with TRBJ1-2; TRBD1 might be the D (5 bases). V shed 0 bases and J shed 8 bases, with 13 bases lying between them. The CDR3 has 14 residues. CDR1 and CDR2 from the germline V gene are MNHEY and SVGEGT. This CDR3 reads CASSYSLGGGGYTF. The DNA of the CDR3 is TGTGCCAGCAGTTACTCGTTGGGGGGAGGAGGCTACACCTTC.

The V and J genes are TRBV27 and TRBJ2-5, with TRBD1 matching 7 bases. V gave up 5 bases and J gave up 2 bases; unmatched junction bases: 2. Germline CDR1 MNHEY, CDR2 SMNVEV (reference sequence). The CDR3 sequence is 13 residues long. CDR3 region: CASSPQGQETQYF. DNA of the CDR3: TGTGCCAGCAGTCCACAGGGGCAAGAGACCCAGTACTTC.

The chain carries TRBV6-1 and TRBJ1-5; perhaps TRBD1 as D (6 bases). The CDR3 extends over 14 amino acids. CDR1 is MNHNS and CDR2 is SASEGT in the germline V gene. The V end lost 2 bases, the J end lost 6 bases, and 11 bases lay between the germline ends. The CDR3: CASSESGGFQPQHF. The DNA of the CDR3 is TGTGCCAGCAGTGAAAGTGGGGGCTTTCAGCCCCAGCATTTT.

This clone was counted once. The chain is built from TRBV28 and TRBJ2-3; 8 bases are a match to TRBD1. CDR1 MDHEN and CDR2 SYDVKM come from the germline V gene. The V and J ends lost 6 bases and 1 base, in that order; junction bases with no gene match: 6. There are 15 residues in the CDR3. DNA for the CDR3: TGTGCCAGCAGCACACAGGGGGAGGGCACAGATACGCAGTATTTT. Protein: CASSTQGEGTDTQYF.

The chain employs TRBV19 and TRBJ1-4; perhaps TRBD1 as D (6 bases). CDR1 is LNHDA, CDR2 SQIVND, per germline (reference sequence). The V end lost 7 bases, the J end lost 8 bases, and 14 bases lay between the germline ends. This CDR3 is 13 amino acids long. For the CDR3, the DNA is TGTGCCAGTAATGGGGGCCGGCTAGAAAAACTGTTTTTT. This encodes CASNGGRLEKLFF.

This rearrangement joins TRBV4-2 to TRBJ2-5; TRBD2 aligns across 8 bases. Per the germline V gene, CDR1 is LGHNA and CDR2 is YNFKEQ. Trimming removed 4 bases from V and 5 bases from J; junction bases left unmatched: 6. CDR3 size: 14 residues. DNA of the CDR3: TGTGCCAGCAGCCCCGGGACTAGGGGGGAGACCCAGTACTTC. Translation gives CASSPGTRGETQYF.